The rows below give T cell receptor beta chains drawn from one sample of a study of shared clonotypes between healthy human individuals. Method: immunoSEQ multiplex PCR; TCRdb's copy keeps in-frame clones and lacks some. In the table there are over 2 million clones, about 95% of which are singletons. The specimen was naive CD8+ T cells sorted from blood. The receptors come from a young man in good health. Each CDR3 is given with its conserved first and last residue. A D gene is named only where the DNA matches it firmly. Where a row states a size, it is once, few, many or the class of an expanded clone; other rows omit it.

CDR3 length	V gene	clone size	J gene	D gene	CDR3 protein	CDR3 DNA
12	TRBV27	.	TRBJ2-7	TRBD2	CATRTSYYEQYF	TGTGCCACCCGGACTAGCTACTACGAGCAGTACTTC
14	TRBV7-9	.	TRBJ1-5	.	CASSLGQGNQPQHF	TGTGCCAGCAGCTTAGGGCAGGGGAATCAGCCCCAGCATTTT
16	TRBV7-6	.	TRBJ2-1	.	CASSPSVGSSYNEQFF	TGTGCCAGCAGCCCTTCTGTCGGGAGCTCCTACAATGAGCAGTTCTTC
17	TRBV7-9	.	TRBJ2-2	TRBD1	CASSLGPRDRVTGELFF	TGTGCCAGCAGCTTAGGGCCCCGGGACAGGGTTACCGGGGAGCTGTTTTTT
14	TRBV4-1	.	TRBJ2-2	.	CASSLTGSTGELFF	TGCGCCAGCAGCCTCACAGGTTCCACCGGGGAGCTGTTTTTT
17	TRBV5-6	once	TRBJ2-7	TRBD2	CASSPGTSGSYSYEQYF	TGTGCCAGCAGCCCCGGGACTAGCGGGAGCTACTCCTACGAGCAGTACTTC
11	TRBV7-9	once	TRBJ2-3	.	CASSGEGEQYF	TGTGCCAGCAGCGGAGAGGGTGAGCAGTATTTT
13	TRBV29-1	.	TRBJ2-7	TRBD1	CSTWTGGSYEQYF	TGCAGCACGTGGACAGGGGGCTCCTACGAGCAGTACTTC
14	TRBV6-6	.	TRBJ2-7	.	CASRFDSGGPEQYF	TGTGCCAGCAGATTCGATAGTGGGGGCCCCGAGCAGTACTTC
16	TRBV25-1	.	TRBJ2-2	.	CASSEFGTSGTGELFF	TGTGCCAGCAGTGAATTTGGGACCTCCGGGACCGGGGAGCTGTTTTTT
14	TRBV4-1	.	TRBJ1-5	.	CASSQVGVGQPQHF	TGCGCCAGCAGCCAAGTTGGGGTCGGTCAGCCCCAGCATTTT
14	TRBV27	.	TRBJ2-1	.	CASSRPGLGNEQFF	TGTGCCAGCTCACGCCCGGGCCTAGGGAATGAGCAGTTCTTC
12	TRBV19	once	TRBJ1-2	.	CASSITDYGYTF	TGTGCCAGTAGTATAACCGACTATGGCTACACCTTC
16	TRBV6-5	.	TRBJ2-1	TRBD2	CASSYGAGGVYNEQFF	TGTGCCAGCAGTTACGGAGCGGGGGGGGTATACAATGAGCAGTTCTTC
16	TRBV27	.	TRBJ2-1	.	CASSVSGGSHYNEQFF	TGTGCCAGCAGCGTATCCGGCGGGTCACACTACAATGAGCAGTTCTTC
15	TRBV14	.	TRBJ2-7	.	CASSPETGSFDEQYF	TGTGCCAGCAGCCCCGAAACAGGGTCGTTCGACGAGCAGTACTTC
16	TRBV4-3	once	TRBJ2-7	TRBD2	CASSPYQASGSYEQYF	TGCGCCAGCAGCCCCTACCAGGCTAGCGGTTCCTACGAGCAGTACTTC
16	TRBV7-9	.	TRBJ2-2	.	CASSSPNRQNTGELFF	TGTGCCAGCAGCTCCCCTAATCGGCAGAACACCGGGGAGCTGTTTTTT
14	TRBV7-9	.	TRBJ2-7	.	CASSQAGTAYEQYF	TGTGCCAGCAGCCAAGCGGGCACAGCCTACGAGCAGTACTTC
14	TRBV4-1	.	TRBJ2-1	TRBD2	CASSQGVGGNEQFF	TGCGCCAGCAGCCAAGGGGTCGGGGGGAATGAGCAGTTCTTC
18	TRBV4-1	.	TRBJ2-2	.	CASSQDTPDYLGGGELFF	TGCGCCAGCAGCCAAGATACTCCGGACTACCTCGGGGGAGGGGAGCTGTTTTTT
17	TRBV7-9	.	TRBJ2-1	TRBD2	CASSSGLAESSYNEQFF	TGTGCCAGCAGTTCGGGACTAGCGGAAAGCTCCTACAATGAGCAGTTCTTC
16	TRBV7-6	.	TRBJ2-1	TRBD2	CASSYLTSGVNNEQFF	TGTGCCAGCAGCTACCTTACTAGCGGAGTCAACAATGAGCAGTTCTTC
16	TRBV18	few	TRBJ2-1	TRBD1	CASSPQVGQGANEQFF	TGTGCCAGCTCACCGCAAGTGGGACAGGGGGCAAATGAGCAGTTCTTC
15	TRBV2	.	TRBJ2-7	TRBD2	CASSVGTSGSYEQYF	TGTGCCAGCAGTGTAGGGACTAGCGGTTCCTACGAGCAGTACTTC
12	TRBV6-6	.	TRBJ1-2	.	CASSYTPYGYTF	TGTGCCAGCAGTTACACCCCCTATGGCTACACCTTC
16	TRBV7-2	.	TRBJ2-5	TRBD2	CASSLRGLAARETQYF	TGTGCCAGCAGCTTGCGGGGACTAGCGGCGCGAGAGACCCAGTACTTC
15	TRBV15	.	TRBJ2-1	.	CATSRDRGGSNEQFF	TGTGCCACCAGCAGAGATAGGGGTGGAAGCAATGAGCAGTTCTTC
14	TRBV13	.	TRBJ1-5	.	CASSLGRSNQPQHF	TGTGCCAGCAGCTTAGGGCGGAGCAATCAGCCCCAGCATTTT
13	TRBV2	.	TRBJ1-5	.	CASSGTGRQPQHF	TGTGCCAGCAGTGGAACAGGGAGACAGCCCCAGCATTTT
16	TRBV4-1	.	TRBJ2-7	TRBD2	CASSHAPGLGPYEQYF	TGCGCCAGCAGCCATGCACCGGGACTAGGACCCTACGAGCAGTACTTC
15	TRBV5-1	.	TRBJ1-2	TRBD1	CASSSALTGGHGYTF	TGCGCCAGCAGCTCGGCCCTAACAGGGGGCCATGGCTACACCTTC
17	TRBV11-2	.	TRBJ2-7	.	CASSDGGLLGLAYEQYF	TGTGCCAGCAGCGATGGGGGCCTCCTGGGGCTCGCCTACGAGCAGTACTTC
13	TRBV9	.	TRBJ2-7	.	CASSPGTPYEQYF	TGTGCCAGCAGCCCTGGGACCCCCTACGAGCAGTACTTC
16	TRBV6-5	.	TRBJ2-3	TRBD2	CASSYEASGGTDTQYF	TGTGCCAGCAGTTATGAGGCTAGCGGGGGGACGGATACGCAGTATTTT
11	TRBV2	.	TRBJ2-1	.	CASDDYNEQFF	TGTGCCAGCGACGATTACAATGAGCAGTTCTTC
16	TRBV4-3	.	TRBJ2-7	.	CASSQYGQPTLYEQYF	TGCGCCAGCAGCCAATACGGACAGCCTACCCTATACGAGCAGTACTTC
15	TRBV27	.	TRBJ2-1	.	CASSPSQGPYNEQFF	TGTGCCAGCAGTCCCAGCCAGGGCCCCTACAATGAGCAGTTCTTC
14	TRBV7-9	few	TRBJ2-5	.	CASSLRTEQETQYF	TGTGCCAGCAGCCTCCGGACAGAGCAAGAGACCCAGTACTTC
15	TRBV14	.	TRBJ2-7	.	CASSQDDILSYEQYF	TGTGCCAGCAGCCAAGACGACATTCTCTCCTACGAGCAGTACTTC
13	TRBV9	.	TRBJ2-1	.	CASSVVGWDEQFF	TGTGCCAGCAGCGTAGTCGGGTGGGATGAGCAGTTCTTC
16	TRBV11-2	once	TRBJ2-7	TRBD2	CASSRMGLGIRKEQYF	TGTGCCAGCAGCCGAATGGGACTAGGGATACGGAAAGAGCAGTACTTC
14	TRBV4-1	.	TRBJ2-5	.	CASSHGQNQETQYF	TGCGCCAGCAGCCATGGACAGAACCAAGAGACCCAGTACTTC
11	TRBV25-1	.	TRBJ2-5	.	CASSELETQYF	TGTGCCAGCAGTGAGCTGGAGACCCAGTACTTC
15	TRBV5-1	.	TRBJ1-4	.	CASSLRPSTNEKLFF	TGCGCCAGCAGCTTGCGGCCCTCAACTAATGAAAAACTGTTTTTT
15	TRBV2	.	TRBJ1-6	TRBD1	CASRGTGFENSPLHF	TGTGCCAGCAGGGGGACAGGGTTTGAGAACTCACCCCTCCACTTT
18	TRBV27	once	TRBJ2-3	TRBD1	CASSPRTGALGFTDTQYF	TGTGCCAGCAGTCCAAGGACAGGGGCCTTAGGATTCACAGATACGCAGTATTTT
17	TRBV5-6	.	TRBJ1-2	.	CASSFESSGNWGDGYTF	TGTGCCAGCAGCTTCGAGTCCTCAGGGAACTGGGGGGATGGCTACACCTTC
14	TRBV9	.	TRBJ2-2	.	CASSVNSAAGELFF	TGTGCCAGCAGCGTAAATAGTGCGGCCGGGGAGCTGTTTTTT
12	TRBV2	.	TRBJ2-7	TRBD2	CASRLADYEQYF	TGTGCCAGCAGACTAGCGGACTACGAGCAGTACTTC